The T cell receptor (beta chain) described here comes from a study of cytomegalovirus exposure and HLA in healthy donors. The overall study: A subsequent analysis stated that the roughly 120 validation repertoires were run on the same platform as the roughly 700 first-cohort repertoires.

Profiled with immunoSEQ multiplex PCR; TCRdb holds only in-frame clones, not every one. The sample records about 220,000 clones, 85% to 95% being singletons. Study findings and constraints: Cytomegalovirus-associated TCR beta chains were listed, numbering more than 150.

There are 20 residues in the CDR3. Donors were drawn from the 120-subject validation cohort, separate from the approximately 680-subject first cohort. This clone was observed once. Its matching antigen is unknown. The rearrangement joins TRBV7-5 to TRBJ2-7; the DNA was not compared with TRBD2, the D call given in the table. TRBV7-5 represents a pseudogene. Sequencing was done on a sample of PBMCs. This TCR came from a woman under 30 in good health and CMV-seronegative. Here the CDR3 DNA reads TGTGTCAGAAGCCCGATGGAGGCACTAGCGGGACTTCCCATAACCTACGAGCAGTACTTC. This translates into CVRSPMEALAGLPITYEQYF.